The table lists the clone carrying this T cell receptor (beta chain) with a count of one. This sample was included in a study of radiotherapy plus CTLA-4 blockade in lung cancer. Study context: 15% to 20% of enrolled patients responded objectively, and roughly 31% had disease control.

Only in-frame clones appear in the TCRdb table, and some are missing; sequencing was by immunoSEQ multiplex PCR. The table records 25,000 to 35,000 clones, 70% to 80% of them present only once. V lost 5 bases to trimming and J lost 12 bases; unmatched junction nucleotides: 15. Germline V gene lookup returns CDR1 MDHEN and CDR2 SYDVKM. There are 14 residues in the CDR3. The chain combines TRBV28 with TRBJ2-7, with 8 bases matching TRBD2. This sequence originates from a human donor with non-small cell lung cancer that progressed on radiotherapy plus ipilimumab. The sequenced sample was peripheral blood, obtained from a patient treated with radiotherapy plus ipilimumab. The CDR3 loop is CASSPPGLGILLYF. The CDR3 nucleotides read TGTGCCAGCAGTCCCCCGGGACTAGGAATATTGTTGTACTTC.